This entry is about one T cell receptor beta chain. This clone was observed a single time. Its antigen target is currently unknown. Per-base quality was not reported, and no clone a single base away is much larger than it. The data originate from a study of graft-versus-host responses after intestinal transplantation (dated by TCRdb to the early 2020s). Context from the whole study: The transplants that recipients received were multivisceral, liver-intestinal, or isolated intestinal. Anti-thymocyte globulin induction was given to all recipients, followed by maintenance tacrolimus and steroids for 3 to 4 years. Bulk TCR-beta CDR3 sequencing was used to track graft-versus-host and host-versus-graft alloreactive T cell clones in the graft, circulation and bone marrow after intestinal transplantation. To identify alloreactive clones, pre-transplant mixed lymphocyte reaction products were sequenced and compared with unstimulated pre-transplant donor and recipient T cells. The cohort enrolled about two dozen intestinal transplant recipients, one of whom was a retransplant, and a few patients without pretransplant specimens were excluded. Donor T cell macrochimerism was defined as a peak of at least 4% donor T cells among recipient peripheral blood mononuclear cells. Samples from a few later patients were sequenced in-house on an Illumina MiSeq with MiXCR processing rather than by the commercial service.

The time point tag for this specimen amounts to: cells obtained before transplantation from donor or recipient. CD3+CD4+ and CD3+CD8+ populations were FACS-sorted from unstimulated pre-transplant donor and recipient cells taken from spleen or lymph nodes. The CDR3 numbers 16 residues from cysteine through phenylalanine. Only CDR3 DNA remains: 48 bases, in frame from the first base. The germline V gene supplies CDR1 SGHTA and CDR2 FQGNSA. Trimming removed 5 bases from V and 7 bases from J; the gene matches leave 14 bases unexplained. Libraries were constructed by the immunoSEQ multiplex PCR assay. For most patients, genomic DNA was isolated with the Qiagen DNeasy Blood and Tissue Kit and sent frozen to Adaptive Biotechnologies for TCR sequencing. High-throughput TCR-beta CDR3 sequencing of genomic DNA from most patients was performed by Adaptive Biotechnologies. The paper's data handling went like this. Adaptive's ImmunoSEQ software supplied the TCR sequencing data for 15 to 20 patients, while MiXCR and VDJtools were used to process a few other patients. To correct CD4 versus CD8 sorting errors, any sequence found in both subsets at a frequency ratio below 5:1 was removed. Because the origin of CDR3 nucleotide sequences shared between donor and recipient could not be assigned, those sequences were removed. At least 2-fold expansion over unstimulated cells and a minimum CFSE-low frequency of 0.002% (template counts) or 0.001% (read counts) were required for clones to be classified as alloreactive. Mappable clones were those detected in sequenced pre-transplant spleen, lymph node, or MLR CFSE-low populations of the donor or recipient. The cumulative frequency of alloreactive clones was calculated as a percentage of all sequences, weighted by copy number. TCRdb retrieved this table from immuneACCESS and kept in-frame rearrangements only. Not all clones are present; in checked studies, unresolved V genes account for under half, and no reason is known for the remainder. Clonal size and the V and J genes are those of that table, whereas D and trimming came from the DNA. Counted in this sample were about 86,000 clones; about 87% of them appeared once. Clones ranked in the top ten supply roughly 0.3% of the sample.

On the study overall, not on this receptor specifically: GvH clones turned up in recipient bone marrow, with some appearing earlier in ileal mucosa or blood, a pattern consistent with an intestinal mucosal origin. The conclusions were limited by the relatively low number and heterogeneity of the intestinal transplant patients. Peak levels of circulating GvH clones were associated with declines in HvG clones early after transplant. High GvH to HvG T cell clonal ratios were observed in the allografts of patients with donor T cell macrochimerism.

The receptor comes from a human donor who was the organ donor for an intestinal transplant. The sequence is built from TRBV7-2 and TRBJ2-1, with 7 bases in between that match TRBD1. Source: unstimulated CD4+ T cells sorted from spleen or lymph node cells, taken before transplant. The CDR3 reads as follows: CASSPLPADRANEQFF. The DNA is TGTGCCAGCAGCCCATTACCCGCTGACAGGGCGAATGAGCAGTTCTTC. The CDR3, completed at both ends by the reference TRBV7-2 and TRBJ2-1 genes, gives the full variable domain GAGVSQSPSNKVTEKGKDVELRCDPISGHTALYWYRQSLGQGLEFLIYFQGNSAPDKSGLPSDRFSAERTGGSVSTLTIQRTQQEDSAVYLCASSPLPADRANEQFFGPGTRLTVL.